The source of this TCR beta chain is a study of vaccination and CD4 T cells after COVID-19. Study information: As their vaccination, participants received two doses of either BNT162b2 or mRNA-1273 vaccine. Some control cultures received a CEFX pool, which served as the positive control. Others received an HIV-1 Nef pool or no peptide. The cells were exposed to overlapping spike peptides originating from SARS-CoV-2, HCoV-NL63, HCoV-OC43 and HCoV-229E for stimulation.

CDR3 length equals 13 residues. The germline CDR1 and CDR2 sequences are KGHSH and LQKENI. With 6 bases clipped from V and 2 bases from J, the junction kept 3 bases outside the gene matches. Sample treatment: approximately 10-day PBMC culture with coronavirus spike peptide pools or control peptides (ViraFEST assay). IL-2 at roughly 9.7 IU/ml and peptide pools at 10 ug/ml were added to PBMCs cultured at two million per well. Concerning this clonotype itself: Its antigen remains unknown.

The Oncomine TCR Beta short-read assay was what sequenced the DNA obtained from cultured CD4+ T cells. TCRdb called the PCR reads again in MiXCR, with one record for every CDR3 protein. The profile shows 15,000 or so distinct CDR3 sequences, 40% to 50% of them singletons. The sample taken for sequencing was CD4+ T cells from blood, cultured in vitro. The chain combines TRBV18 with TRBJ2-5, with TRBD1 identical over 7 bases. The TCR was taken from a human donor who had recovered from COVID-19. The CDR3 protein is CASSRQGQETQYF. For the CDR3, the DNA is TGTGCCAGCTCCCGACAGGGACAAGAGACCCAGTACTTC.